These 20 T cell receptor beta chains share one sample of origin, sequenced in a study of blood T cell repertoires in COVID-19. The method was immunoSEQ multiplex PCR; TCRdb's version includes in-frame clones alone and lacks a portion of them. The sample has approximately 220,000 clones; 80% to 90% are singletons. The specimen sequenced was PBMCs or T cells enriched from blood (not recorded which). Every receptor here comes from a woman aged 40 to 49 who had been exposed to COVID-19.

The genes are TRBV1 and TRBJ1-2; the D segment call TRBD1 is taken from the table without a DNA check. TRBV1 is listed as a pseudogene. This CDR3 spans 14 amino acids. The CDR3: CTSSQVTGGYGYTF. The CDR3 bases are TGCACCAGCAGCCAAGTGACAGGGGGCTATGGCTACACCTTC.

The rearrangement links TRBV7-8 to TRBJ1-2, with no clear D. This CDR3 contains 13 residues. Between the trimmed V and J ends, which lost 2 bases and 2 bases, there was a span of 6 bases. Germline CDR1 and CDR2: SGHVS and FQNEAQ. The CDR3 loop is CASSLYRNYGYTF. CDR3 DNA sequence: TGTGCCAGCAGCTTATACAGAAACTATGGCTACACCTTC.

The rearrangement uses TRBV28 and TRBJ1-5; 7 bases are a match to TRBD1. Germline V CDR1 and CDR2: MDHEN, SYDVKM. CDR3 length: 16 residues. Trimming cost V 2 bases and J 0 bases; bases outside gene matches: 4. In nucleotides, the CDR3 is TGTGCCAGCAGTTTAGGGACAGCTTATAGCAATCAGCCCCAGCATTTT. Translating it yields CASSLGTAYSNQPQHF.

This chain links TRBV18 with TRBJ2-2, with D unclear. The germline V gene encodes CDR1 KGHSH and CDR2 LQKENI. Trimming took 2 bases from V and 4 from J, leaving 8 bases between them. This CDR3 spans 14 amino acids. CDR3 residues: CASSPKAGTGELFF. CDR3 nucleotide sequence: TGTGCCAGCTCACCAAAGGCAGGCACCGGGGAGCTGTTTTTT.

The chain uses TRBV5-4 and TRBJ1-5; 9 bases match TRBD1. Germline values: CDR1 SGHNT, CDR2 YYREEE (reference sequence). V shed 4 bases, J shed 2 bases, and the junction held 7 bases outside the gene matches. This CDR3 spans 16 amino acids. CDR3 in DNA: TGTGCCAGCAGCGCGGGACAGGGAGGAGGCAATCAGCCCCAGCATTTT. Translated: CASSAGQGGGNQPQHF.

The rearrangement joins TRBV7-3 to TRBJ2-3; D possibly corresponds to TRBD2 (5 bases). The germline V gene encodes CDR1 SGHTA and CDR2 FQGTGA. The V and J ends lost 2 bases and 2 bases respectively, with 11 bases between them. The CDR3 is made up of 15 amino acids. The CDR3 DNA reads as TGTGCCAGCAGCTTAGCCCCGAGGGACACAGATACGCAGTATTTT. As protein: CASSLAPRDTDTQYF.

The chain uses TRBV18 and TRBJ2-5; 13 nucleotides align to TRBD2. The J segment lost 5 bases and the V segment lost 3 bases, leaving 3 bases of the junction unmatched. From germline, CDR1 is KGHSH and CDR2 LQKENI. CDR3 length equals 15 residues. The CDR3 loop is CASSPTSGGRETQYF. CDR3 DNA sequence: TGTGCCAGCTCACCGACTAGCGGGGGGCGCGAGACCCAGTACTTC.

The chain combines TRBV11-2 with TRBJ2-3; D is unresolved. CDR1 SGHAT and CDR2 FQNNGV come from the germline V gene. V lost 1 base to trimming and J lost 8 bases, with 10 bases between them. The CDR3 spans 13 residues. The CDR3: CASSLGAGGTQYF. As DNA, the CDR3 is TGTGCCAGCAGCTTAGGCGCTGGCGGTACGCAGTATTTT.

V usage is TRBV19 and J usage is TRBJ1-2; D ambiguous. The CDR3 sequence is 12 residues long. Germline lookup yields CDR1 LNHDA and CDR2 SQIVND (reference sequence). V lost 3 bases and J lost 7, with 9 bases in between. The CDR3 here is CASSIPYSGYTF. CDR3 DNA: TGTGCCAGTAGTATCCCCTATAGTGGCTACACCTTC.

The sample holds one count of this clone. The gene calls are TRBV19 and TRBJ2-3, with unresolved D. Looked up from germline, CDR1 is LNHDA and CDR2 is SQIVND (reference sequence). The germline V and J ends were trimmed by 3 bases and 1 base, with 8 bases remaining between them. The CDR3 is 14 residues long. The CDR3 DNA reads TGTGCCAGTAGTATGGAGCGAGGCACAGATACGCAGTATTTT. Amino acids: CASSMERGTDTQYF.

The rearrangement joins TRBV28 to TRBJ2-7, with D maybe TRBD2 (6 bases). Trimming took off 5 bases at V and 0 bases at J, with 14 bases between the two ends. In germline, CDR1 is MDHEN, CDR2 SYDVKM. The CDR3 totals 15 residues. The CDR3 loop is CASSTGGASSYEQYF. The CDR3 DNA reads TGTGCCAGCAGTACCGGAGGGGCCAGCTCCTACGAGCAGTACTTC.

This chain joins TRBV5-1 and TRBJ1-1; weak D call: TRBD1 (6 bases). Trimming removed 4 bases at V and 6 bases at J, with 19 bases between. The CDR3 is 15 residues long. The germline CDR1 and CDR2 sequences are SGHRS and YFSETQ. As DNA, the CDR3 is TGCGCCAGCAGCCTGGGGGGCGGCAGTCAACCTGAAGCTTTCTTT. Its protein is CASSLGGGSQPEAFF.

The count of this clone is one. This sequence joins TRBV2 and TRBJ1-5, with 9 nucleotides matching TRBD1. Trimming cost V 0 bases and J 9 bases; bases outside gene matches: 6. CDR1 is SNHLY, CDR2 FYNNEI, per germline. This CDR3 contains 15 residues. The CDR3 reads CASSEATGGELPQHF. CDR3 DNA: TGTGCCAGCAGTGAAGCGACAGGGGGTGAACTGCCCCAGCATTTT.

V and J are TRBV4-3 and TRBJ1-2; weak D call: TRBD1 (6 bases). Trimming removed 0 bases from V and 8 bases from J, with 22 bases in between. The CDR3 is 17 residues long. CDR1 is LGHNA and CDR2 is YSLEER in the germline V gene. Written as DNA, the CDR3 is TGCGCCAGCAGCCAAGACCTTACAGGGAACTGGTTGGGGGGCTACACCTTC. Translating it yields CASSQDLTGNWLGGYTF.

As concerns this clone: This is likely a read error, given that the CDR3 carries no conserved phenylalanine or tryptophan at its end. It is unclear where the CDR3 begins or ends on the DNA, so no DNA is shown, and the CDR3 is as TCRdb lists it. The chain is built from TRBV7-8 and TRBJ2-3; no check of the table's D call, TRBD1, against the DNA was made. Germline V gene lookup returns CDR1 SGHVS and CDR2 FQNEAQ. The CDR3 length is 9 residues, termini included. CDR3 loop: CASSLAGAL.

This rearrangement joins TRBV3-1 (or the pseudogene TRBV3-2) to TRBJ2-1; D is unclear. V lost 8 bases, J lost 8 bases, and 25 bases lay in between. The CDR3 totals 16 residues. CDR1 and CDR2 (germline): LGHDT, YNNKEL (reference sequence). The CDR3 here is CASQTTSRSLFDEQFF. CDR3 sequence (DNA): TGTGCCAGCCAAACTACTTCTCGTTCTCTGTTTGATGAGCAGTTCTTC.

The J gene is TRBJ1-2, the V gene TRBV2, with TRBD1 matching over 8 bases. V shed 6 bases, J shed 4 bases, and the junction held 4 bases outside the gene matches. Germline V lookup: CDR1 SNHLY, CDR2 FYNNEI. This CDR3 has 13 residues. The DNA for the CDR3 is TGTGCCAGCAGGGCGACAGGGGCCTATGGCTACACCTTC. This encodes CASRATGAYGYTF.

V usage is TRBV27 and J usage is TRBJ1-5, with TRBD1 as a possible D gene (6 bases). Germline V gives CDR1 MNHEY, CDR2 SMNVEV (reference sequence). This CDR3 has 13 residues. V was pared by 6 bases and J by 7 bases, with 13 bases between. CDR3 coding DNA: TGTGCCAGCAGCACAGGGCTGGCCCAGCCCCAGCATTTT. Translated, it gives CASSTGLAQPQHF.

This chain joins TRBV27 and TRBJ1-5, with D possibly being TRBD1 (5 bases). Germline assignment: CDR1 MNHEY and CDR2 SMNVEV (reference sequence). This CDR3 is built from 16 residues. V lost 4 bases and J 0 bases, leaving 13 bases between the germline ends. CDR3 DNA sequence: TGTGCCAGCAGTTCTGACAGATTAAATAGCAATCAGCCCCAGCATTTT. Amino acid sequence: CASSSDRLNSNQPQHF.

The table lists this clone with a count of one. This chain uses TRBV19 with TRBJ2-7; D may be TRBD1 (6 bases). The CDR3 is 13 amino acids. V gave up 2 bases and J gave up 9 bases, with 14 bases separating them. Germline V gives CDR1 LNHDA, CDR2 SQIVND (reference sequence). The CDR3: CASSITGSGSQYF. The DNA of the CDR3 is TGTGCCAGTAGTATAACAGGGAGCGGTTCGCAGTACTTC.